This T cell receptor beta chain is from a study of vaccination effects on CD4 cells after COVID-19. Study-wide results and limits: Whether induced by infection or by vaccine, clones showed marked clonal contraction late after vaccination.

Within the ViraFEST assay, antigen-specific CD4+ T cells underwent expansion with viral peptide pools prior to sequencing. Culture proceeded for more than 8 days, and CD4+ T cells were then isolated. The cohort was immunized with two doses of either the BNT162b2 or mRNA-1273 vaccine. This clone appeared once. No antigen is known for it. CDR1 is MNHEY, CDR2 SMNVEV, per germline (reference sequence). This CDR3 is 14 amino acids long. Trimming stripped 2 bases from V and 4 bases from J, with 11 bases between. TCRdb's table, derived via immunoSEQ multiplex PCR, lists solely in-frame clones and lacks some. The profile covers about 33,000 clones, with almost 85% appearing a single time and less than 1.6% taken by the ten largest.

This receptor was taken from a human donor who received a COVID-19 vaccine. Some clones in this sample may be carry-over from other donors' samples. Sequencing used CD4+ T cells from PBMCs cultured with HCoV-NL63 spike peptides, obtained after COVID-19 vaccination. The chain carries TRBV27 and TRBJ1-2; weak D call: TRBD1 (6 bases). The CDR3 nucleotides read TGTGCCAGCAGTTTACGGGGGGCTGGCTATGGCTACACCTTC. This gives the protein CASSLRGAGYGYTF.